A selection of T cell receptor beta chains follows, all from one sample in a study of OX40 agonist ivuxolimab in advanced cancers. Using immunoSEQ multiplex PCR, the repertoire was profiled, and TCRdb retains in-frame clones only, with some absent. Of tens of thousands of clones listed, roughly 87% are singletons. The material was CD4+ or CD8+ T cells sorted from blood, obtained in a trial of the OX40 agonist ivuxolimab. The origin of the receptors is an adult with an advanced solid tumor such as melanoma, head and neck, liver or kidney cancer. Each CDR3 is given with its conserved first and last residue. The D gene is left open where the match is weak. Clone sizes are given selectively: once, few, many, or a class where the clone is expanded.

TRBD1 - TRBJ1-3 TRBV30 TGTGCCTGGAGACTTTTAGGACAGGGAAGAAACACCATATATTTT CAWRLLGQGRNTIYF
- - TRBJ2-2 TRBV2 TGTGCCAGCAGCGCCGAGTCAGGGATCACCGGGGAGCTGTTTTTT CASSAESGITGELFF
- once TRBJ1-5 TRBV19 TGTGCCAGTAGTCCCAGCCCAGGGTATCAGCCCCAGCATTTT CASSPSPGYQPQHF
- - TRBJ2-5 TRBV7-9 TGTGCCAGCAGCCGGGACTCCTCCCAAGAGACCCAGTACTTC CASSRDSSQETQYF
TRBD1 - TRBJ1-1 TRBV4-1 TGCGCCAGCAGCCATATACAGGGGGCGCGGGGTGGAACTGAAGCTTTCTTT CASSHIQGARGGTEAFF
- - TRBJ2-2 TRBV5-1 TGCGCCAGCAGCTTCGGGGCCACCGGGGAGCTGTTTTTT CASSFGATGELFF
- once TRBJ1-6 TRBV4-2 TGTGCCAGCAGCCAAGTTGGGGGGCGCGACGGTTCACCCCTCCACTTT CASSQVGGRDGSPLHF
- - TRBJ2-5 TRBV7-8 TGTGCCAGCAGCCAGCGAGGGACCTACCAAGAGACCCAGTACTTC CASSQRGTYQETQYF
- - TRBJ1-2 TRBV6-6 TGTGCCAGCAGTTACAAGGACCGTGGTGGCTACACCTTC CASSYKDRGGYTF
TRBD1 - TRBJ2-5 TRBV6-5 TGTGCCAGCAGTTACTCTCGGACAGGGAGGCAAGAGACCCAGTACTTC CASSYSRTGRQETQYF
- - TRBJ1-4 TRBV5-1 TGCGCCAGCAGCTTTACCACAGGGGAAAAACTGTTTTTT CASSFTTGEKLFF
TRBD1 - TRBJ2-1 TRBV5-1 TGCGCCAGCAGCCGGACAGGGGCCTACAATGAGCAGTTCTTC CASSRTGAYNEQFF
- - TRBJ1-2 TRBV2 TGTGCCAGCAGTGAGCTGGGGGCGGGAGGCTACACCTTC CASSELGAGGYTF
TRBD1 - TRBJ2-7 TRBV9 TGTGCCAGCAGCCCTCAGGGGGCAGGGAATCAAGAGCAGTACTTC CASSPQGAGNQEQYF
- once TRBJ1-3 TRBV7-2 TGTGCCAGCAGCTCGGACGAGTCCTCTGGAAACACCATATATTTT CASSSDESSGNTIYF
- once TRBJ2-1 TRBV6-1 TGTGCCAGCAGTGAAAGTTTTGCAACCAATGAGCAGTTCTTC CASSESFATNEQFF
TRBD1 - TRBJ2-5 TRBV7-2 TGTGCCAGCAGCCCCTCCGGGACAGGGGTAGAGACCCAGTACTTC CASSPSGTGVETQYF
- - TRBJ2-7 TRBV5-4 TGTGCCAGCAGCTTGGATGGGACCTACGAGCAGTACTTC CASSLDGTYEQYF
TRBD2 - TRBJ2-3 TRBV10-2 TGCGCCAGCAGTGGACTAGCGGTCACAGATACGCAGTATTTT CASSGLAVTDTQYF
- - TRBJ2-1 TRBV7-9 TGTGCCAGCAGCTCCACAGGTCGCTCCTACAATGAGCAGTTCTTC CASSSTGRSYNEQFF
- - TRBJ2-7 TRBV7-2 TGTGCCAGCAGCTTAGCACTAGCCGCCTACGAGCAGTACTTC CASSLALAAYEQYF
- - TRBJ1-1 TRBV27 TGTGCCAGCAGTTTTGAGGTGAACACTGAAGCTTTCTTT CASSFEVNTEAFF
TRBD1 once TRBJ1-4 TRBV7-9 TGTGCCAGCAGCTTAACCACGGGACAGGGGAATGAAAAACTGTTTTTT CASSLTTGQGNEKLFF
- - TRBJ1-1 TRBV9 TGTGCCAGCTGGCGAAGACAGGTCGTTAACACTGAAGCTTTCTTT CASWRRQVVNTEAFF
TRBD1 - TRBJ1-4 TRBV6-5 TGTGCCAGCAGCCCAGGGGGGACCACTAATGAAAAACTGTTTTTT CASSPGGTTNEKLFF
- - TRBJ2-7 TRBV19 TGTGCCAGTAGTATGTTTGGGGACGGCCCCTACGAGCAGTACTTC CASSMFGDGPYEQYF
- once TRBJ1-5 TRBV7-2 TGTGCCAGCAGCTTAAAACAGGGTCCGGATCAGCCCCAGCATTTT CASSLKQGPDQPQHF
- - TRBJ2-1 TRBV19 TGTGCCACTTCCTGGACTTCCAATGAGCAGTTCTTC CATSWTSNEQFF
- - TRBJ1-6 TRBV7-2 TGTGCCAGCAGCTTAGAGCCAGGCTATAATTCACCCCTCCACTTT CASSLEPGYNSPLHF
- - TRBJ2-7 TRBV18 TGTGCCAGCTCACCGGCCGGACGGAAAAGCTCCTACGAGCAGTACTTC CASSPAGRKSSYEQYF
- - TRBJ1-5 TRBV6-1 TGTGCCAGCAGTGAAGCGACGGGAGGGATTTATAGCAATCAGCCCCAGCATTTT CASSEATGGIYSNQPQHF
- - TRBJ2-6 TRBV5-1 TGCGCCAGCAGCTTGGTAGGGACTTCTGGGGCCAACGTCCTGACTTTC CASSLVGTSGANVLTF
TRBD1 - TRBJ1-2 TRBV6-1 TGTGCCAGCAGTTCCGGACAGGTCTATGGCTACACCTTC CASSSGQVYGYTF
TRBD1 - TRBJ1-2 TRBV23-1 TGCGCCAGCAATGGACAGGGGACCTTCTATGGCTACACCTTC CASNGQGTFYGYTF
TRBD1 - TRBJ2-5 TRBV5-1 TGCGCCTGTAAAAGGGCGGCCAGGGGGCAAGAGACCCAGTACTTC CACKRAARGQETQYF
- - TRBJ1-5 TRBV19 TGTGCCAGTACCCCCCGGGGCATAGACCCCCGTCTCAATCAGCCCCAGCATTTT CASTPRGIDPRLNQPQHF
- once TRBJ1-1 TRBV6-6 TGTGCCACCCTAACCCCGGACGGAACTGAAGCTTTCTTT CATLTPDGTEAFF
TRBD1 - TRBJ1-2 TRBV5-1 TGCGCCAGCAGCTTATCCGGACAGGGTGAAGACTATGGCTACACCTTC CASSLSGQGEDYGYTF
- - TRBJ1-1 TRBV5-1 TGCGCCAGCAGCCCGGGACAACTTTCCATGAACACTGAAGCTTTCTTT CASSPGQLSMNTEAFF
TRBD1 - TRBJ1-5 TRBV6-1 TGTGCCAGCAGTGGACAGGGGTTTAGCAATCAGCCCCAGCATTTT CASSGQGFSNQPQHF
- - TRBJ1-1 TRBV7-9 TGTGCCAGCAGCCGCGACCTAGGCCCCCCGACTTTCTTT CASSRDLGPPTFF
TRBD1 - TRBJ1-2 TRBV5-6 TGTGCCAGCAGCTCTTACAGGGGTGGAGGCTATGGCTACACCTTC CASSSYRGGGYGYTF
- - TRBJ2-7 TRBV6-1 TGTGCCAGCAGCCCACTGTGGAGGGAGCAGTACTTC CASSPLWREQYF
- - TRBJ1-1 TRBV29-1 TGCAGCGTTGAAGATCAGCACAGTATGAACACTGAAGCTTTCTTT CSVEDQHSMNTEAFF
TRBD1 - TRBJ1-1 TRBV11-2 TGTGCCAGCAGCTTAGGAAGAACAGGGGGCGCGGTCATGAACACTGAAGCTTTCTTT CASSLGRTGGAVMNTEAFF
- - TRBJ1-4 TRBV7-8 TGTGCCAGCAGCTTAGCTACAACGGAAGAAAAACTGTTTTTT CASSLATTEEKLFF
- - TRBJ2-1 TRBV10-2 TGCGCCAGCAGTGGGGTGTCGGGGGGCCGGGGCTACAATGAGCAGTTCTTC CASSGVSGGRGYNEQFF